This T cell receptor (beta chain) originates from a study of blood T cell repertoires in COVID-19. Study as a whole: There were acute and convalescent COVID-19 samples, and they came from the United States, Italy and Spain. PBMCs, B-cell-depleted T cells, or T cells provided the cDNA or gDNA that made up the material.

The CDR3 has 14 residues. Deletions cut 1 base from V and 4 bases from J, with 11 bases between. The germline CDR1 and CDR2 sequences are LGHNA and YNFKEQ. Authors' processing steps: Quantification of nucleated cells was approximated via reference gene primer amplification. This table comes from immunoSEQ multiplex PCR, and its TCRdb copy is limited to in-frame clones, with some not included. The V and J calls and clone size were taken over from that table, and D and trimming were inferred from the DNA. In the table there are 150,000 to 200,000 clones, 88% of which are singletons. Sequencing used peripheral blood. This clonotype was obtained from a woman under 40 with acute or convalescent COVID-19. V and J are TRBV4-2 and TRBJ2-7, with a tentative D call TRBD2 (5 bases). CDR3 sequence: CASSQVGEGYEQYF. The DNA of the CDR3 is TGTGCCAGCAGCCAAGTAGGAGAGGGATACGAGCAGTACTTC.